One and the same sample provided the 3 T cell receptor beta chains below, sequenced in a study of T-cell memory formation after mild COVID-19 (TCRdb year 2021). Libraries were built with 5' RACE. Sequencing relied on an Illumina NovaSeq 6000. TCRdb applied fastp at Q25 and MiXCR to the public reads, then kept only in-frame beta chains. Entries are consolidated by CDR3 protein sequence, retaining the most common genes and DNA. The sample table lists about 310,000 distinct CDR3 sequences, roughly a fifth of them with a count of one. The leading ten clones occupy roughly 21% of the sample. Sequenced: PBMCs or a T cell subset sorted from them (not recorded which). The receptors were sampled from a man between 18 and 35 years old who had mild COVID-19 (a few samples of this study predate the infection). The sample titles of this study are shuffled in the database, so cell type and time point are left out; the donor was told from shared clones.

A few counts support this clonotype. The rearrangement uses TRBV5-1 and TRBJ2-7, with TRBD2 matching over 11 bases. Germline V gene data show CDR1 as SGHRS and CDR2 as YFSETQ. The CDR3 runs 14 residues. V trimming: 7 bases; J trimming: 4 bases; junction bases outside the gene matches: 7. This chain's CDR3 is CASCAGLAVYEQYF. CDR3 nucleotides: TGCGCCAGCTGCGCGGGACTAGCGGTTTACGAGCAGTACTTC.

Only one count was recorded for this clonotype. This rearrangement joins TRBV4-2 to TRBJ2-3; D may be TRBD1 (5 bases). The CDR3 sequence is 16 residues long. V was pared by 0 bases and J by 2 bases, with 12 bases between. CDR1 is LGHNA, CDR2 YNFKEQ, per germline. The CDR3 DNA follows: TGTGCCAGCAGCCAAGATGGGGCAGAGAACACAGATACGCAGTATTTT. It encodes CASSQDGAENTDTQYF.

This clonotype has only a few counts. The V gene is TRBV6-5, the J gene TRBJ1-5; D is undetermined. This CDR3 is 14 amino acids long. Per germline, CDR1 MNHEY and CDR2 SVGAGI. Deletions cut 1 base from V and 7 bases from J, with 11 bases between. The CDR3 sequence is CASSYYVGGQPQHF. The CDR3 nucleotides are TGTGCCAGCAGTTACTATGTGGGTGGACAGCCCCAGCATTTT.